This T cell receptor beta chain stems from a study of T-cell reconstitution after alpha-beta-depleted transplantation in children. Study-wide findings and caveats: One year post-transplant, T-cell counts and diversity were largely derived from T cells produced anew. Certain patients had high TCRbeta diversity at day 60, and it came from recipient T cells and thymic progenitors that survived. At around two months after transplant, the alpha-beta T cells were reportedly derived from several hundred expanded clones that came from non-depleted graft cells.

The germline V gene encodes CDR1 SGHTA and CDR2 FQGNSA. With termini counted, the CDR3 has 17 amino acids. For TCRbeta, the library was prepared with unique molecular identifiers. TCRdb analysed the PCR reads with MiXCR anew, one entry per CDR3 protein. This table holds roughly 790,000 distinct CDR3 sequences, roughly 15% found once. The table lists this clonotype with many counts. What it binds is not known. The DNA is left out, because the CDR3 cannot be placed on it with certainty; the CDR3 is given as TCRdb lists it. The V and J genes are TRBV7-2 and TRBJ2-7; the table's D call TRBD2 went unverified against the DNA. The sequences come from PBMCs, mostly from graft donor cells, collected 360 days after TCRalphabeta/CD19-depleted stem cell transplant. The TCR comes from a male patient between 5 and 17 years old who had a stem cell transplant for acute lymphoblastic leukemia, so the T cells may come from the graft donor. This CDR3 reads CASSLVAGGTSRRSKSF.